The entry that follows covers one TCR beta chain sequence. The antigen is unknown. The data derive from a study of shared clonotypes between healthy human individuals. The germline V gene has CDR1 LNHDA and CDR2 SQIVND (reference sequence). V lost 5 bases to trimming and J lost 5 bases, with 16 bases between them. The CDR3 is 14 amino acids. The assay was carried out at the deep level. TCRdb keeps only in-frame clones here, not all; method: immunoSEQ multiplex PCR. The repertoire holds under 550,000 clones, with 96% as singletons. Findings and limits, study-wide: Non-shared clonotypes had lower generation probabilities than those shared by all four donors. When naive CD4 clonotypes were compared across a few donors, around 4.6% were shared.

Sample: naive CD4+ T cells sorted from blood. Specified subset: CD45RA+ positively selected. The V call is TRBV19, the J call TRBJ2-7, with D possibly matching TRBD1 (5 bases). This sequence was found in a woman aged 25 to 39 in good health. The CDR3 spells CASSQMGQGDEQYF. The CDR3, as DNA: TGTGCCAGTAGTCAAATGGGGCAGGGTGACGAGCAGTACTTC.